This is a list of T cell receptor beta chains from one sample in a study of CD8 T cells in ankylosing spondylitis. TCRdb re-called the 5' RACE reads through MiXCR, storing one row per CDR3 protein. Of some 240,000 distinct CDR3 sequences listed, about a sixth are singletons. The sequencing sample was made of blood, either unsorted or a sorted T cell fraction (not recorded which). The receptor source for this set is a male donor with ankylosing spondylitis or in good health (not recorded which). Each CDR3 is given with its conserved first and last residue. The D gene is left open where the match is weak. A row's size may be missing; if present it is once, few, many or a size class.

few,TRBJ2-7,TRBV5-1,.,CASSLEGATYEQYF,TGCGCCAGCAGCTTGGAGGGCGCAACCTACGAGCAGTACTTC
many,TRBJ2-7,TRBV6-2/TRBV6-3,TRBD2,CASSPGLAVEQYF,TGTGCCAGCAGCCCCGGACTAGCGGTCGAGCAGTACTTC
few,TRBJ2-7,TRBV7-8,TRBD1,CASSSGTGWDEQYF,TGTGCCAGCAGCAGCGGGACAGGGTGGGACGAGCAGTACTTC
.,TRBJ2-5,TRBV27,.,CASRRRGGAGGWETQYF,TGTGCCAGCAGACGAAGGGGGGGGGCAGGGGGCTGGGAGACCCAGTACTTC
few,TRBJ2-3,TRBV6-5,TRBD2,CASSYSSGDPDTQYF,TGTGCCAGCAGTTACTCTAGCGGGGATCCAGATACGCAGTATTTT
many,TRBJ2-7,TRBV20-1,.,CSGKGVYEQYF,TGCAGTGGTAAGGGAGTCTACGAGCAGTACTTC
.,TRBJ1-4,TRBV29-1,.,CSVVKGSEKLFF,TGCAGCGTTGTGAAGGGAAGTGAAAAACTGTTTTTT
.,TRBJ2-7,TRBV11-2,TRBD1,CASMDRQGSYEQYF,TGTGCCAGCATGGATCGACAGGGATCCTACGAGCAGTACTTC
.,TRBJ2-7,TRBV20-1,.,CSAVAEGVEQYF,TGCAGTGCCGTTGCCGAGGGGGTCGAGCAGTACTTC
.,TRBJ2-3,TRBV5-1,TRBD2,CASSFTGGPSDTQYF,TGCGCCAGCAGCTTCACGGGAGGGCCCTCAGATACGCAGTATTTT
.,TRBJ2-3,TRBV3-1,TRBD2,CASSQDPRGVSAGGTDTQYF,TGTGCCAGCAGCCAAGATCCTCGGGGAGTGTCGGCGGGAGGGACGGATACGCAGTATTTT
few,TRBJ1-1,TRBV15,.,CATSGMTLTDEAFF,TGTGCCACCAGCGGAATGACGCTGACGGATGAAGCTTTCTTT
.,TRBJ2-7,TRBV9,.,CASSVGGDLSSYEQYF,TGTGCCAGCAGCGTAGGTGGGGATCTGAGCTCCTACGAGCAGTACTTC
large,TRBJ2-3,TRBV29-1,.,CSVRGSEDTQYF,TGCAGCGTTCGAGGGTCTGAAGATACGCAGTATTTT
.,TRBJ1-1,TRBV12-3/TRBV12-4,TRBD1,CASINWARDSTEAFF,TGTGCCAGCATTAATTGGGCCCGGGACAGTACTGAAGCTTTCTTT
.,TRBJ2-3,TRBV6-5,.,CASSYGIIGTDTQYF,TGTGCCAGCAGTTACGGGATTATTGGCACAGATACGCAGTATTTT
few,TRBJ2-5,TRBV12-3/TRBV12-4,.,CASSLALGQRETQYF,TGTGCCAGCAGTTTAGCCTTAGGACAGCGAGAGACCCAGTACTTC
.,TRBJ2-7,TRBV18,.,CASSPRIGQAPYEQYF,TGTGCCAGCTCACCACGGATCGGCCAGGCCCCCTACGAGCAGTACTTC
.,TRBJ2-1,TRBV6-6,.,CASSPIVNEQFF,TGTGCCAGCAGTCCTATAGTCAATGAGCAGTTCTTC
few,TRBJ2-2,TRBV24-1,TRBD1,CATSDFGTGAPGELFF,TGTGCCACCAGTGATTTCGGGACAGGGGCCCCCGGGGAGCTGTTTTTT
once,TRBJ1-5,TRBV2,.,CASTTGDQPQHF,TGTGCCAGCACGACAGGCGATCAGCCCCAGCATTTT
few,TRBJ1-1,TRBV27,TRBD1,CASSFLDRGEAFF,TGTGCCAGCAGTTTCCTCGACAGGGGAGAAGCTTTCTTT
.,TRBJ2-1,TRBV29-1,.,CSVSGGSEQFF,TGCAGCGTTTCAGGGGGGAGTGAGCAGTTCTTC
few,TRBJ2-1,TRBV29-1,.,CSVFTSTSLGEQFF,TGCAGCGTTTTCACGAGTACTAGCCTCGGTGAGCAGTTCTTC
many,TRBJ2-3,TRBV6-2/TRBV6-3,.,CASSYSITMEGLLTDTQYF,TGTGCCAGCAGTTACTCGATAACTATGGAGGGACTTCTCACGGATACGCAGTATTTT
few,TRBJ1-2,TRBV18,.,CASSPLDTDYGYTF,TGTGCCAGCTCACCACTGGACACGGACTATGGCTACACCTTC
.,TRBJ2-2,TRBV4-3,.,CASSQEEVPGGLFF,TGCGCCAGCAGCCAGGAAGAAGTCCCCGGGGGGCTGTTTTTT
.,TRBJ1-1,TRBV20-1,TRBD1,CSARDFRRGYTEAFF,TGCAGTGCTAGAGATTTCCGCAGGGGGTACACTGAAGCTTTCTTT
few,TRBJ1-1,TRBV11-1,TRBD1,CASSPGQGVEAFF,TGTGCCAGCAGCCCCGGACAGGGGGTAGAAGCTTTCTTT
few,TRBJ1-2,TRBV7-9,.,CASSLSDLLFYGYTF,TGTGCCAGCAGCTTAAGCGACCTACTTTTCTATGGCTACACCTTC
few,TRBJ2-7,TRBV12-3/TRBV12-4,.,CASSLAGAEYEQYF,TGTGCCAGCAGTTTAGCGGGAGCAGAGTACGAGCAGTACTTC
.,TRBJ2-2,TRBV6-2/TRBV6-3,TRBD1,CAIWTGVSPGELFF,TGTGCCATCTGGACAGGGGTTAGTCCCGGGGAGCTGTTTTTT